Below are 19 T cell receptor beta chains sequenced from a single sample in a study of T cell changes during pregnancy in multiple sclerosis. Repertoires were generated with immunoSEQ multiplex PCR, while TCRdb's copy carries only in-frame clones and drops some. The sample holds roughly 89,000 clones, around 94% seen once. Sequenced material: peripheral blood, taken after pregnancy. The receptors stem from a female donor in good health, enrolled as a control in a pregnancy study.

The V call is TRBV6-1, the J call TRBJ2-7, with TRBD1 as a possible D gene (5 bases). CDR1 and CDR2 from the germline V gene are MNHNS and SASEGT. V lost 5 bases and J 4 bases, leaving 9 bases between the germline ends. The CDR3 is made up of 12 amino acids. In DNA, the CDR3 is TGTGCCAGCAGTCCTCAGGGTTACGAGCAGTACTTC. This codes for CASSPQGYEQYF.

The chain links TRBV10-3 to TRBJ1-1; D is ambiguous. This CDR3 comprises 16 residues. Per germline, CDR1 ENHRY and CDR2 SYGVKD. V was clipped by 2 bases and J by 4 bases, with 17 bases between them. The CDR3 coding sequence is TGTGCCATCAGTGAGGCCCAGGTGGCCGGTGGCACTGAAGCTTTCTTT. Its protein product is CAISEAQVAGGTEAFF.

The chain recombines TRBV4-1 with TRBJ2-3; no firm D call. Germline V lookup: CDR1 MGHRA, CDR2 YSYEKL. Trimming left V 5 bases short and J 4 bases short, with 7 bases between. The CDR3 contains 12 residues. The CDR3 DNA follows: TGCGCCAGCAGCACTATGGCAGATACGCAGTATTTT. The encoded protein is CASSTMADTQYF.

CDR3: CSVGDQLGPEAFF. The CDR3 DNA reads TGCAGCGTTGGGGATCAGCTGGGGCCCGAAGCTTTCTTT. This chain joins TRBV29-1 and TRBJ1-1; a possible D gene is TRBD1 (5 bases). With 4 bases removed from V and 8 bases from J, the gap between germline ends came to 17 bases. This CDR3 is 13 amino acids long. Per the germline V gene, CDR1 is SQVTM and CDR2 is ANQGSEA.

This clone was observed a handful of times. This chain links TRBV7-8 with TRBJ2-1; TRBD2 aligns across 11 bases. Trimming at V came to 5 bases and at J to 7 bases, leaving 10 bases not matched to a gene. CDR1 SGHVS and CDR2 FQNEAQ come from the germline V gene. This CDR3 has 16 residues. The CDR3: CASSPLAGGPRNEQFF. CDR3 in DNA: TGTGCCAGCAGCCCCTTAGCGGGAGGGCCGAGGAATGAGCAGTTCTTC.

The rearrangement joins TRBV7-9 to TRBJ2-3; no clear D. V was clipped by 1 base and J by 3 bases, with 8 bases between them. The CDR3 totals 14 residues. The germline gives CDR1 SEHNR, CDR2 FQNEAQ (reference sequence). This CDR3 reads CASSLGRNTDTQYF. CDR3 coding DNA: TGTGCCAGCAGCTTAGGGCGGAATACAGATACGCAGTATTTT. Full variable domain (outside the CDR3, taken from reference TRBV7-9 and TRBJ2-3): DTGVSQNPRHKITKRGQNVTFRCDPISEHNRLYWYRQTLGQGPEFLTYFQNEAQLEKSRLLSDRFSAERPKGSFSTLEIQRTEQGDSAMYLCASSLGRNTDTQYFGPGTRLTVL.

The chain is built from TRBV5-4 and TRBJ1-2; D ambiguous. Trimming took off 1 base at V and 0 bases at J, with 4 bases between the two ends. This CDR3 is 13 amino acids long. The V gene's germline CDR1 is SGHNT and CDR2 YYREEE (reference sequence). CDR3 bases: TGTGCCAGCAGCTTGTTCTCTAACTATGGCTACACCTTC. It codes for CASSLFSNYGYTF.

This sequence joins TRBV25-1 and TRBJ2-1; D is unclear. The CDR3 extends over 14 amino acids. Germline-derived CDR1 and CDR2 are MGHDK and SYGVNS. The ends were cut back, 4 bases at V and 10 bases at J, with 17 bases in the middle. In DNA form, the CDR3 reads TGTGCCAGCAGTGGTTCCCAGTTGCCAATAGAGCAGTTCTTC. Protein: CASSGSQLPIEQFF.

V usage is TRBV5-6 and J usage is TRBJ2-4, with D possibly being TRBD1 (5 bases). This CDR3 has 14 amino acids. Deletions cut 4 bases from V and 10 bases from J, with 18 bases between. Germline CDR1 and CDR2: SGHDT and YYEEEE. The CDR3 reads CASSLTAGLGIQYF. The CDR3 coding sequence is TGTGCCAGCAGCCTGACCGCAGGGCTTGGAATTCAGTACTTC.

The V gene is TRBV27, the J gene TRBJ2-7, with D maybe TRBD2 (5 bases). The CDR3 is 14 amino acids. The ends were cut back, 5 bases at V and 5 bases at J, with 16 bases in the middle. CDR1 is MNHEY and CDR2 is SMNVEV in the germline V gene (reference sequence). The CDR3 sequence: CASSPTGLLNEQYF. The CDR3 DNA reads as TGTGCCAGCAGTCCGACCGGACTTCTAAACGAGCAGTACTTC.

V usage is TRBV28 and J usage is TRBJ2-2; D is perhaps TRBD2 (5 bases). V was clipped by 4 bases and J by 0 bases, with 9 bases between them. The CDR3 contains 15 residues. Germline CDR1 is MDHEN and CDR2 is SYDVKM. CDR3 protein: CASSSPGSNTGELFF. The CDR3 region has the DNA TGTGCCAGCAGTTCACCGGGGTCGAACACCGGGGAGCTGTTTTTT. The full variable domain, with the rest looked up from reference TRBV28 and TRBJ2-2, is DVKVTQSSRYLVKRTGEKVFLECVQDMDHENMFWYRQDPGLGLRLIYFSYDVKMKEKGDIPEGYSVSREKKERFSLILESASTNQTSMYLCASSSPGSNTGELFFGEGSRLTVL.

CDR3 nucleotide sequence: TGTGCCAGCAGCGTAGGGACAGGGGCCGGCGGGGAGCTGTTTTTT. Translating it yields CASSVGTGAGGELFF. This chain uses TRBV9 with TRBJ2-2; 9 positions agree with TRBD1. The CDR3 runs 15 residues. Losses at the gene ends were 0 bases for V and 7 bases for J; bases not matched to a gene: 4. The germline V gene encodes CDR1 SGDLS and CDR2 YYNGEE.

The rearrangement links TRBV18 to TRBJ2-2, with a weak D call TRBD2 (6 bases). Per the germline V gene, CDR1 is KGHSH and CDR2 is LQKENI. The CDR3 runs to 13 residues. Trimming removed 8 bases from V and 4 bases from J, with 11 bases in between. CDR3 residues: CASPNSGTGELFF. The CDR3 DNA reads TGTGCCAGCCCTAATAGCGGCACCGGGGAGCTGTTTTTT.

The genes are TRBV15 and TRBJ2-6; D is ambiguous. This CDR3 spans 16 amino acids. CDR1 and CDR2 from the germline V gene are LNHNV and YYDKDF (reference sequence). The V and J ends lost 0 bases and 2 bases respectively, with 8 bases between them. In DNA form, the CDR3 reads TGTGCCACCAGCAGAGATCGTCCGGCTGGGGCCAACGTCCTGACTTTC. Protein product: CATSRDRPAGANVLTF.

The rearrangement links TRBV7-8 to TRBJ2-7; a weak D match, TRBD1 (6 bases). The CDR3 runs 15 residues. The V end was cut by 1 base, the J end by 4 bases, with 14 bases between. Per germline, CDR1 SGHVS and CDR2 FQNEAQ. CDR3 sequence reads: CASSLEQGSIYEQYF. CDR3 nucleotide sequence: TGTGCCAGCAGCTTAGAGCAGGGGAGTATTTACGAGCAGTACTTC.

The V call is TRBV29-1, the J call TRBJ2-2; a possible D gene is TRBD1 (6 bases). CDR3 length equals 14 residues. From germline, CDR1 is SQVTM and CDR2 ANQGSEA. The CDR3 coding sequence is TGCATCCTAGGTACAGGGACACGGTCCGGGGAGCTGTTTTTT. Its translation is CILGTGTRSGELFF.

The chain uses TRBV28 and TRBJ2-3, with 7 nucleotides matching TRBD1. V lost 5 bases and J lost 5; bases outside the gene matches: 13. The CDR3 contains 16 residues. The germline CDR1 and CDR2 sequences are MDHEN and SYDVKM. The CDR3 loop is CASSAIGTAGGDTQYF. As DNA, the CDR3 is TGTGCCAGCAGTGCAATCGGGACAGCCGGCGGAGATACGCAGTATTTT.

The genes are TRBV28 and TRBJ1-1, with 8 bases lining up with TRBD1. Germline-derived CDR1 and CDR2 are MDHEN and SYDVKM. J was trimmed by 10 bases and V by 5 bases; bases with no gene match: 15. The CDR3 is 15 amino acids. In DNA, the CDR3 is TGTGCCAGCAGTCCTACCTCGGACAGGGTGGTTACAGCTTTCTTT. Residues: CASSPTSDRVVTAFF.

This CDR3 reads CASRLGGRGDTQYF. CDR3 DNA: TGTGCCAGCAGGTTGGGCGGGAGGGGAGATACGCAGTATTTT. The chain is built from TRBV2 and TRBJ2-3, with 9 bases that match TRBD2. V lost 6 bases to trimming and J lost 5 bases; unmatched junction nucleotides: 6. The CDR3 loop spans 14 amino acids. CDR1 is SNHLY, CDR2 FYNNEI, per germline. Supplemented by reference TRBV2 and TRBJ2-3, the full variable domain reads EPEVTQTPSHQVTQMGQEVILRCVPISNHLYFYWYRQILGQKVEFLVSFYNNEISEKSEIFDDQFSVERPDGSNFTLKIRSTKLEDSAMYFCASRLGGRGDTQYFGPGTRLTVL.